This T cell receptor (beta chain) originates from a study of regulatory T cells in long-lasting Graves disease. Study conclusions and caveats: Favored gene segments in persistent disease were TRBV28, TRBJ1-2 and TRBJ2-5.

Sequencing libraries for TCR beta were prepared with iRepertoire HTBI primers and Arm-PCR of CDR3 regions. TCRdb re-derived calls from the multiplex PCR reads in MiXCR, one entry per CDR3 protein. The data contain roughly 560,000 distinct CDR3 sequences, about 16% of them singletons. CDR3 length equals 14 residues. The V end was cut by 5 bases, the J end by 5 bases, with 13 bases between. CDR1 and CDR2 (germline): LNHDA, SQIVND (reference sequence). Time point specified: newly diagnosed GD, antithyroid drugs for less than 3 months. The TCR library was made from RNA that had been extracted from PBMCs in TRIzol. Under American Thyroid Association guidelines, Graves' disease was diagnosed. This clonotype was detected many times. Its matching antigen is unknown. These same data were also listed under a study on T cells in Graves' hyperthyroidism and ophthalmopathy. From that study: The HTBI primer set served for first-round RT-PCR of the TCR CDR3. Most thyroid clonotypes expanded above 0.001 appeared in blood too.

The chain is built from TRBV19 and TRBJ2-1; D call uncertain. This clonotype was sampled from a woman aged 40-65 years with Graves disease. The source material was peripheral blood mononuclear cells (PBMCs), sampled at new diagnosis, from a patient treated with antithyroid drugs. CDR3 residues: CASSPRAGDNEQFF. CDR3 sequence (DNA): TGTGCCAGTAGTCCCCGGGCCGGAGACAATGAGCAGTTCTTC.